Listed below are T cell receptor beta chains from one sample, sequenced in a study of CD8 T cells in Susac syndrome. TCRdb called the immunoSEQ multiplex PCR reads again in MiXCR, with one record for every CDR3 protein. The sample lists about 210,000 distinct CDR3 sequences, 85% to 95% seen once, with around 0.08% in the top ten. The material sequenced was CD4+ T cells from PBMCs. The receptors here all came from a human donor with multiple sclerosis. The CDR3 runs from the conserved cysteine through the conserved F or W. D genes are given only for firm matches. A row's size may be missing; if present it is once, few, many or a size class.

CASSGTSGGNEQFF TGTGCCAGCAGCGGGACTAGCGGGGGGAATGAGCAGTTCTTC TRBJ2-1 TRBV2 . TRBD2
CSASGQDTDTQYF TGCAGTGCTTCGGGACAGGACACAGATACGCAGTATTTT TRBJ2-3 TRBV20-1 . TRBD1
CASSMPPGPLHF TGTGCCAGTAGTATGCCACCTGGTCCCCTCCACTTT TRBJ1-6 TRBV19 . .
CASSFGGGRETQYF TGTGCCAGCAGTTTCGGCGGGGGGCGGGAGACCCAGTACTTC TRBJ2-5 TRBV27 . TRBD2
CASSLYFRDTEAFF TGTGCCAGCAGTTTATATTTCAGGGACACTGAAGCTTTCTTT TRBJ1-1 TRBV27 . .
CSVGVGVLGTEAFF TGCAGCGTGGGGGTGGGAGTCCTGGGGACTGAAGCTTTCTTT TRBJ1-1 TRBV29-1 . .
CSVGTDGYSYNEQFF TGCAGCGTGGGTACGGACGGGTACTCCTACAATGAGCAGTTCTTC TRBJ2-1 TRBV29-1 . .
CASSLAPGQGGSPLHF TGTGCCAGCAGCTTAGCACCGGGACAGGGCGGCTCACCCCTCCACTTT TRBJ1-6 TRBV7-2 . TRBD1
CATSRDRGTDRWYF TGTGCCACCAGCAGAGATCGCGGGACTGACCGTTGGTATTTT TRBJ2-3 TRBV15 . .
CASSPSEGDGYTF TGTGCCAGCTCACCATCGGAGGGTGATGGCTACACCTTC TRBJ1-2 TRBV18 once .
CASSLNDSPLHF TGTGCCAGCAGCTTAAACGATTCACCCCTCCACTTT TRBJ1-6 TRBV7-9 . .
CASSLVATEAFF TGTGCCAGCAGCTTAGTTGCCACTGAAGCTTTCTTT TRBJ1-1 TRBV7-9 . .
CSVSQRGGYGYTF TGCAGCGTCTCCCAGAGGGGTGGCTATGGCTACACCTTC TRBJ1-2 TRBV29-1 once .
CSEGPTGGASTDTQYF TGCAGCGAGGGACCGACAGGGGGCGCGAGCACAGATACGCAGTATTTT TRBJ2-3 TRBV29-1 . TRBD1
CASSQDRVRYTF TGTGCCAGCAGCCAGGACAGGGTGCGCTACACCTTC TRBJ1-2 TRBV14 . TRBD1
CAAGGQGDSPLHF TGTGCCGCCGGGGGACAGGGGGATTCACCCCTCCACTTT TRBJ1-6 TRBV7-9 once TRBD1
CASTLVGSSQPQHF TGTGCCAGTACCTTAGTGGGAAGTAGCCAGCCCCAGCATTTT TRBJ1-5 TRBV19 . .
CASSFGWGGIDTQYF TGTGCCAGTAGTTTCGGGTGGGGGGGAATTGATACGCAGTATTTT TRBJ2-3 TRBV19 . TRBD2
CASSPARSTEAFF TGTGCCAGCTCACCCGCCCGGAGCACTGAAGCTTTCTTT TRBJ1-1 TRBV18 . .
CSASQKETQYF TGCAGTGCTTCACAAAAAGAGACCCAGTACTTC TRBJ2-5 TRBV20-1 . .
CSVAIGGDAEAFF TGCAGCGTGGCGATCGGGGGCGACGCTGAAGCTTTCTTT TRBJ1-1 TRBV29-1 . .
CASSRTGSDTQYF TGTGCCAGCAGCCGGACAGGGAGTGATACGCAGTATTTT TRBJ2-3 TRBV11-2 . TRBD1
CASSFGQGGPYEQYF TGTGCCAGCAGCTTCGGACAGGGTGGTCCCTACGAGCAGTACTTC TRBJ2-7 TRBV5-6 . TRBD1
CSARGAGGETQYF TGCAGTGCTAGAGGGGCGGGTGGAGAGACCCAGTACTTC TRBJ2-5 TRBV20-1 . .
CASSLTYGYTF TGTGCCAGTAGTTTGACTTATGGCTACACCTTC TRBJ1-2 TRBV7-9 few .
CAWIRQGFTGELFF TGTGCCTGGATCCGACAGGGGTTTACCGGGGAGCTGTTTTTT TRBJ2-2 TRBV30 . TRBD1
CSVTVTGGSNQPQHF TGCAGCGTTACCGTGACAGGGGGTAGCAATCAGCCCCAGCATTTT TRBJ1-5 TRBV29-1 . TRBD1
CASSLADSGETQYF TGCGCCAGCAGCTTGGCGGACAGTGGAGAGACCCAGTACTTC TRBJ2-5 TRBV5-1 . .
CSVDKGSGANVLTF TGCAGCGTTGACAAGGGATCTGGGGCCAACGTCCTGACTTTC TRBJ2-6 TRBV29-1 . .
CSVDSVNTEAFF TGCAGCGTTGATTCAGTGAACACTGAAGCTTTCTTT TRBJ1-1 TRBV29-1 . .
CSASLLAVYNEQFF TGCAGTGCTAGTCTTCTAGCGGTTTACAATGAGCAGTTCTTC TRBJ2-1 TRBV20-1 . TRBD2
CASSVVGRGEAFF TGTGCCAGCAGCGTAGTAGGGAGAGGTGAAGCTTTCTTT TRBJ1-1 TRBV9 . .
CASSLGLAGASTDTQYF TGTGCCAGCAGCTTGGGACTAGCGGGGGCTAGCACAGATACGCAGTATTTT TRBJ2-3 TRBV5-4 few TRBD2
CASSYSIPALNQPQHF TGTGCCAGCAGTTACTCGATTCCCGCTCTCAATCAGCCCCAGCATTTT TRBJ1-5 TRBV6-5 . .
CASKGRDPNTEAFF TGTGCCAGCAAAGGAAGGGACCCGAACACTGAAGCTTTCTTT TRBJ1-1 TRBV2 . .
CASGRANTEAFF TGTGCCTCGGGGAGGGCGAACACTGAAGCTTTCTTT TRBJ1-1 TRBV30 . .
CASSRPSTGVRADTQYF TGTGCCAGCAGTCGTCCCAGCACAGGGGTTAGGGCAGATACGCAGTATTTT TRBJ2-3 TRBV12-3/TRBV12-4 . TRBD1
CASSPAGGEQYF TGTGCCAGCTCCCCCGCAGGGGGCGAGCAGTACTTC TRBJ2-7 TRBV18 . TRBD1
CSIQPSNEKLFF TGCAGTATCCAGCCATCTAATGAAAAACTGTTTTTT TRBJ1-4 TRBV20-1 . .
CASSYLPARDNSPLHF TGTGCCAGCAGTTACCTGCCAGCTAGAGATAATTCACCCCTCCACTTT TRBJ1-6 TRBV6-5 . .
CSATGTSGSINIQYF TGCAGTGCTACTGGGACTAGCGGGTCAATAAACATTCAGTACTTC TRBJ2-4 TRBV20-1 . TRBD2
CASSQGGLEETQYF TGTGCCAGCAGCCAAGGGGGGCTTGAAGAGACCCAGTACTTC TRBJ2-5 TRBV14 . .
CASVLAGPTDTQYF TGTGCCAGCGTCCTAGCGGGGCCCACAGATACGCAGTATTTT TRBJ2-3 TRBV2 . TRBD2
CSGEKAGTGELFF TGCAGTGGGGAGAAAGCCGGCACCGGGGAGCTGTTTTTT TRBJ2-2 TRBV20-1 . .
CASGRGWEETQYF TGTGCCAGCGGTCGGGGTTGGGAAGAGACCCAGTACTTC TRBJ2-5 TRBV6-5 . .
CSAARGRGETQYF TGCAGTGCTGCCAGGGGGCGCGGGGAGACCCAGTACTTC TRBJ2-5 TRBV20-1 once TRBD1
CSAPRQGREQFF TGCAGTGCTCCCAGACAGGGTCGCGAGCAGTTCTTC TRBJ2-1 TRBV20-1 . TRBD1
CASRSNSGYTF TGTGCCAGCCGCTCTAACTCTGGCTACACCTTC TRBJ1-2 TRBV3-1 . .
CASSPSSRLDNWETQYF TGTGCCAGCAGCCCAAGCAGTCGACTAGATAATTGGGAGACCCAGTACTTC TRBJ2-5 TRBV9 . .
CASSFGGQGGYGYTF TGTGCCAGCAGTTTCGGTGGACAGGGGGGATATGGCTACACCTTC TRBJ1-2 TRBV28 . TRBD1
CASSQEWSGNEQYF TGTGCCAGCAGCCAAGAGTGGTCAGGGAACGAGCAGTACTTC TRBJ2-7 TRBV3-1 . .
CASSSVAGDEQFF TGTGCCAGCAGCTCTGTAGCAGGAGATGAGCAGTTCTTC TRBJ2-1 TRBV7-2 . .
CASSPPGSPGRGYTF TGTGCCAGCAGTCCACCGGGGTCCCCGGGAAGGGGCTACACCTTC TRBJ1-2 TRBV27 . .